This entry lists 28 T cell receptor beta chains sequenced from one sample in a study of blood T cell repertoires in COVID-19. The assay was immunoSEQ multiplex PCR, and TCRdb's table has in-frame clones only and misses some. This repertoire shows 180,000 or so clones, more than 75% found once; its top ten account for about 18%. Specimen: peripheral blood. The receptors here all came from a person aged 65-85 years with COVID-19, enrolled during active disease.

V gene TRBV7-2 combines with J gene TRBJ2-3; 8 nucleotides agree with TRBD2. Germline CDR1 reads SGHTA; CDR2 reads FQGNSA. The length of the CDR3 is 17 residues. V dropped 5 bases and J dropped 5; count of bases not matched to a gene: 15. The CDR3 DNA sequence: TGTGCCAGCAGCCCAGGGACTAGTATAGGTGCAGGAGATACGCAGTATTTT. Protein product: CASSPGTSIGAGDTQYF.

The table lists this clone with a count of one. The rearrangement links TRBV7-3 to TRBJ2-3; 9 nucleotides align to TRBD2. The CDR3 consists of 15 residues. V lost 5 bases to trimming and J lost 3 bases; unmatched junction nucleotides: 6. CDR1 and CDR2 (germline): SGHTA, FQGTGA. CDR3 in amino acids: CASSADTSGTDTQYF. CDR3 in DNA: TGTGCCAGCAGCGCGGACACTAGCGGGACAGATACGCAGTATTTT.

This rearrangement joins TRBV7-2 to TRBJ1-4, with 7 bases lining up with TRBD1. Trimming removed 3 bases from V and 0 bases from J; junction bases left unmatched: 4. The CDR3 sequence is 16 residues long. Germline assignment: CDR1 SGHTA and CDR2 FQGNSA. The CDR3 DNA reads TGTGCCAGCAGCTTTGGGGACAGTGCAACTAATGAAAAACTGTTTTTT. It codes for CASSFGDSATNEKLFF. The full variable domain, in which reference TRBV7-2 and TRBJ1-4 provide the parts outside the CDR3, is GAGVSQSPSNKVTEKGKDVELRCDPISGHTALYWYRQSLGQGLEFLIYFQGNSAPDKSGLPSDRFSAERTGGSVSTLTIQRTQQEDSAVYLCASSFGDSATNEKLFFGSGTQLSVL.

The sample holds a few counts of this clone. J is TRBJ2-1 and V is TRBV19, with 7 bases lining up with TRBD2. The junction had 8 bases not matched to a gene; V was cut back by 3 bases and J by 0 bases. CDR1 is LNHDA and CDR2 is SQIVND in the germline V gene (reference sequence). CDR3 length equals 17 residues. The chain's CDR3 is CASSIGLGGYSYNEQFF. The CDR3 DNA sequence: TGTGCCAGTAGTATCGGGCTGGGAGGGTACTCCTACAATGAGCAGTTCTTC. Full variable domain (missing parts from reference TRBV19 and TRBJ2-1): DGGITQSPKYLFRKEGQNVTLSCEQNLNHDAMYWYRQDPGQGLRLIYYSQIVNDFQKGDIAEGYSVSREKKESFPLTVTSAQKNPTAFYLCASSIGLGGYSYNEQFFGPGTRLTVL.

To note about this clone: The same CDR3 also results from other DNA sequences found in this sample. This sequence joins TRBV9 and TRBJ1-4, with 7 bases that match TRBD1. Germline CDR1 SGDLS, CDR2 YYNGEE. This CDR3 spans 15 amino acids. The V and J ends lost 1 base and 0 bases, in that order; junction bases with no gene match: 0. The CDR3 sequence: CASSVTGATNEKLFF. CDR3 DNA: TGTGCCAGCAGCGTAACAGGGGCAACTAATGAAAAACTGTTTTTT.

The chain employs TRBV7-3 and TRBJ2-7; D perhaps matches TRBD1 (7 bases). The V end lost 5 bases, the J end lost 5 bases, and 19 bases lay between the germline ends. Germline values: CDR1 SGHTA, CDR2 FQGTGA. The CDR3 loop spans 15 amino acids. The CDR3 DNA reads TGTGCCAGCAGCCGGAGTGGAGGGGGCGGCAACGAGCAGTACTTC. The encoded protein is CASSRSGGGGNEQYF.

This clone occurred a few times. CDR3 loop: CASSQPQRRGNTEAFF. Here the CDR3 DNA reads TGCGCCAGCAGCCAGCCACAGAGGAGGGGGAACACTGAAGCTTTCTTT. The rearrangement links TRBV4-1 to TRBJ1-1, with D possibly being TRBD1 (5 bases). Germline values: CDR1 MGHRA, CDR2 YSYEKL. This CDR3 spans 16 amino acids. With 3 bases removed from V and 1 base from J, the gap between germline ends came to 15 bases.

The CDR3 DNA reads TGTGCCAGCAGCTTGGCAGGGGGTGGCAATCAGCCCCAGCATTTT. Encoded protein: CASSLAGGGNQPQHF. The gene calls are TRBV5-6 and TRBJ1-5; 7 bases align to TRBD1. The CDR3 totals 15 residues. Per the germline V gene, CDR1 is SGHDT and CDR2 is YYEEEE. The ends lost 0 bases at V and 2 bases at J; junction bases unmatched: 2.

The chain uses TRBV6-6 and TRBJ1-1; 7 nucleotides match TRBD1. Germline V lookup: CDR1 MNHNY, CDR2 SVGAGI (reference sequence). With V trimmed by 0 bases and J by 4 bases, 8 bases remained unmatched. This CDR3 region has 16 residues. CDR3 in amino acids: CASSYSLKTGPTEAFF. As DNA, the CDR3 is TGTGCCAGCAGTTACTCTCTAAAGACAGGGCCCACTGAAGCTTTCTTT.

This clone was recorded a few times. V usage is TRBV24-1 and J usage is TRBJ1-3; a possible D gene is TRBD1 (5 bases). The CDR3 contains 14 residues. V was pared by 8 bases and J by 1 base, with 11 bases between. Germline V gene sequence: CDR1 KGHDR, CDR2 SFDVKD. The CDR3 nucleotides are TGTGCCACCAAGACGACAGTATCTGGAAACACCATATATTTT. Translating it yields CATKTTVSGNTIYF.

The J gene is TRBJ2-3, the V gene TRBV4-2, with 13 positions matching TRBD2. CDR1 and CDR2 from the germline V gene are LGHNA and YNFKEQ. The CDR3 runs 18 residues. With V trimmed by 3 bases and J by 3 bases, 9 bases remained unmatched. CDR3 in amino acids: CASSQDGTSGIGTDTQYF. In DNA, the CDR3 is TGTGCCAGCAGCCAGGATGGGACTAGCGGGATTGGGACAGATACGCAGTATTTT.

V gene TRBV5-8 combines with J gene TRBJ2-3, with a possible D match to TRBD1 (5 bases). This CDR3 is 14 amino acids long. V was shortened by 7 bases and J by 5 bases, with 17 bases between the two germline ends. CDR1 is SGHTS and CDR2 is YDEGEE in the germline V gene. CDR3 sequence (DNA): TGTGCCAGCGGGCTGGGGCAGGGCGGAGATACGCAGTATTTT. Translated, it gives CASGLGQGGDTQYF. Full variable domain (remainder filled in from reference TRBV5-8 and TRBJ2-3): EAGVTQSPTHLIKTRGQQATLRCSPISGHTSVYWYQQALGLGLQFLLWYDEGEERNRGNFPPRFSGRQFPNYSSELNVNALELEDSALYLCASGLGQGGDTQYFGPGTRLTVL.

This clone has only one observation. The rearrangement joins TRBV7-9 to TRBJ1-1; D not resolved. The CDR3 covers 12 residues. Germline-derived CDR1 and CDR2 are SEHNR and FQNEAQ (reference sequence). The V and J ends lost 5 bases and 9 bases respectively, with 13 bases between them. CDR3 sequence reads: CASSPPRGKAFF. The CDR3 nucleotides are TGTGCCAGCAGCCCCCCACGGGGAAAAGCTTTCTTT.

This clone has only a few counts. CDR3 bases: TGTGCCAGTATCCCGTTAGGGGGCTACGAGCAGTACTTC. This encodes CASIPLGGYEQYF. V is TRBV6-5 and J is TRBJ2-7, with D tentatively TRBD1 (6 bases). The germline CDR1 and CDR2 sequences are MNHEY and SVGAGI. Trimming removed 9 bases from V and 3 bases from J, with 15 bases in between. This CDR3 comprises 13 residues.

The chain joins TRBV10-1 to TRBJ1-1; 8 bases agree with TRBD1. The CDR3 totals 14 residues. Per germline, CDR1 WNHNN and CDR2 SYGVQD (reference sequence). V trimming: 10 bases; J trimming: 4 bases; junction bases outside the gene matches: 11. CDR3 amino acids: CAKTGGTEVTEAFF. The CDR3 DNA is TGCGCCAAAACAGGGGGGACAGAGGTCACTGAAGCTTTCTTT.

The V call is TRBV5-8, the J call TRBJ2-5; maybe TRBD2 (5 bases). Trimming took 1 base from V and 4 from J, leaving 20 bases between them. The CDR3 contains 17 residues. The germline CDR1 and CDR2 sequences are SGHTS and YDEGEE. DNA of the CDR3: TGTGCCAGCAGCTTGATGTTCGGGGTTGGGAGTGGAGAGACCCAGTACTTC. Translating it yields CASSLMFGVGSGETQYF.

The CDR3 DNA sequence: TGTGCCAGCAGCGTAGTTGACAGGGAAGCTTTCTTT. Translated: CASSVVDREAFF. This chain joins TRBV9 and TRBJ1-1; TRBD1 is a possible D gene (6 bases). V was cut by 0 bases and J by 8 bases, with 8 bases left in between. Germline CDR1 is SGDLS and CDR2 is YYNGEE. CDR3 length: 12 amino acids.

The chain links TRBV4-3 to TRBJ2-3, with D maybe TRBD2 (6 bases). The V gene's germline CDR1 is LGHNA and CDR2 YSLEER. The CDR3 loop spans 18 amino acids. V was shortened by 2 bases and J by 1 base, with 19 bases between the two germline ends. CDR3 bases: TGCGCCAGCAGCCAACGAGCGAGCGGGTGGGCGGGCACAGATACGCAGTATTTT. Residues: CASSQRASGWAGTDTQYF.

The chain uses TRBV9 and TRBJ2-2; TRBD2 is a possible D gene (5 bases). Trimming took off 4 bases at V and 4 bases at J, with 8 bases between the two ends. The germline V gene encodes CDR1 SGDLS and CDR2 YYNGEE. The CDR3 contains 13 residues. CDR3 DNA sequence: TGTGCCAGCAGCCCGGGGTTCACCGGGGAGCTGTTTTTT. Protein sequence: CASSPGFTGELFF.

The chain couples TRBV6-1 to TRBJ1-6; possibly TRBD1 for D (6 bases). Germline values: CDR1 MNHNS, CDR2 SASEGT. This CDR3 has 15 residues. V was clipped by 1 base and J by 14 bases, with 18 bases between them. The CDR3 sequence: CASSEGGQGHLTLHF. The CDR3 DNA follows: TGTGCCAGCAGTGAAGGTGGGCAGGGACATTTAACCCTCCACTTT.

The rearrangement links TRBV7-2 to TRBJ2-1; 8 nucleotides align to TRBD1. This CDR3 comprises 16 residues. The germline V gene encodes CDR1 SGHTA and CDR2 FQGNSA. Losses at the gene ends were 5 bases for V and 7 bases for J; bases not matched to a gene: 13. The CDR3 region is CASSHLGQGALNEQFF. Written as DNA, the CDR3 is TGTGCCAGCAGCCACCTCGGGCAGGGGGCTCTAAATGAGCAGTTCTTC.

The chain is built from TRBV9 and TRBJ2-1; TRBD2 agrees at 14 bases. The CDR3 consists of 21 residues. Trimming took 1 base from V and 0 from J; bases not matched to a gene: 12. Germline CDR1 and CDR2: SGDLS and YYNGEE. CDR3 loop: CASSVRGLAGDFHLSYNEQFF. The CDR3 DNA follows: TGTGCCAGCAGCGTAAGGGGACTAGCGGGAGACTTCCACCTCTCCTACAATGAGCAGTTCTTC.

J is TRBJ1-5 and V is TRBV28, with a possible D match to TRBD1 (5 bases). This CDR3 has 13 amino acids. Trimming took off 4 bases at V and 7 bases at J, with 11 bases between the two ends. Germline CDR1 and CDR2: MDHEN and SYDVKM. Here the CDR3 reads CASSSTTVQPQHF. The CDR3 region has the DNA TGTGCCAGCAGTTCTACGACAGTGCAGCCCCAGCATTTT.

The chain joins TRBV9 to TRBJ1-1; D is unclear. With 0 bases removed from V and 2 bases from J, the gap between germline ends came to 17 bases. This CDR3 contains 17 residues. Germline assignment: CDR1 SGDLS and CDR2 YYNGEE. DNA for the CDR3: TGTGCCAGCAGCGTAGCCGGGTCCCACGACCTCAACACTGAAGCTTTCTTT. Translated, it gives CASSVAGSHDLNTEAFF.

The genes are TRBV7-2 and TRBJ2-2; 7 nucleotides agree with TRBD1. Looked up from germline, CDR1 is SGHTA and CDR2 is FQGNSA. The V segment lost 1 base and the J segment 1 base; nucleotides outside the gene matches: 9. The CDR3 covers 18 residues. The CDR3 DNA sequence: TGTGCCAGCAGCTTAGATAGGGACAGTCTACAGAACACCGGGGAGCTGTTTTTT. Translating gives CASSLDRDSLQNTGELFF. Variable domain in full (rest from reference TRBV7-2 and TRBJ2-2): GAGVSQSPSNKVTEKGKDVELRCDPISGHTALYWYRQSLGQGLEFLIYFQGNSAPDKSGLPSDRFSAERTGGSVSTLTIQRTQQEDSAVYLCASSLDRDSLQNTGELFFGEGSRLTVL.

This clone was recorded only once. This sample includes further DNA sequences coding for the same CDR3. The V call is TRBV4-3, the J call TRBJ1-5; D may be TRBD1 (6 bases). Trimming left V 0 bases short and J 7 bases short, with 13 bases between. The CDR3 extends over 15 amino acids. From germline, CDR1 is LGHNA and CDR2 YSLEER. The CDR3 sequence: CASSQEATGGQPQHF. The CDR3, as DNA: TGCGCCAGCAGCCAAGAGGCGACAGGTGGGCAGCCCCAGCATTTT.

Concerning this clone: The sample carries other DNA sequences with the same CDR3. This sequence joins TRBV7-2 and TRBJ2-1, with 7 bases identical to TRBD2. The CDR3 sequence is 15 residues long. Unmatched junction bases numbered 4, after V lost 3 bases and J lost 2 bases. Germline V gene sequence: CDR1 SGHTA, CDR2 FQGNSA. In DNA, the CDR3 is TGTGCCAGCAGCTTTCTAGCGGACCCCTACAATGAGCAGTTCTTC. This sequence encodes CASSFLADPYNEQFF. The full variable domain, rest sourced from reference TRBV7-2 and TRBJ2-1, is GAGVSQSPSNKVTEKGKDVELRCDPISGHTALYWYRQSLGQGLEFLIYFQGNSAPDKSGLPSDRFSAERTGGSVSTLTIQRTQQEDSAVYLCASSFLADPYNEQFFGPGTRLTVL.

This clone was detected once. CDR3 sequence: CASSGQVPEAFF. The CDR3 nucleotides read TGTGCCAGCAGTGGACAAGTCCCTGAAGCTTTCTTT. The chain couples TRBV28 to TRBJ1-1; weak D call: TRBD1 (5 bases). Trimming pared 5 bases from V and 6 bases from J, leaving 10 bases between. CDR3 size: 12 residues. CDR1 is MDHEN and CDR2 is SYDVKM in the germline V gene.